Presented here are 2 T cell receptor beta chains from one specimen sequenced in a study of OX40 agonist ivuxolimab in advanced cancers. The data were produced by immunoSEQ multiplex PCR, yet TCRdb's version contains in-frame clones alone and is incomplete. The sample comprises roughly 20,000 clones, 80% to 90% of which are singletons, and approximately 15% rests with the top ten. The specimen was CD4+ or CD8+ T cells sorted from blood, collected in a trial of the OX40 agonist ivuxolimab. The receptors stem from an adult with an advanced solid tumor such as melanoma, head and neck, liver or kidney cancer.

This chain connects TRBV7-8 to TRBJ1-2; TRBD1 aligns across 10 bases. Germline V CDR1 and CDR2: SGHVS, FQNEAQ. This CDR3 contains 18 residues. V was clipped by 5 bases and J by 3 bases; unmatched bases: 15. The CDR3 DNA sequence: TGTGCCAGCAGCCGTAGCCATCGGGACAGGGGACGCCACTATGGCTACACCTTC. Translated, it gives CASSRSHRDRGRHYGYTF.

CDR3 DNA sequence: TGTGCCAGCAGCTTTATAGGCACCGGGGAGCTGTTTTTT. Protein: CASSFIGTGELFF. J is TRBJ2-2 and V is TRBV5-6; D unclear. From germline, CDR1 is SGHDT and CDR2 YYEEEE. V was trimmed by 2 bases and J by 4 bases, leaving 6 bases between them. This CDR3 has 13 residues. Variable domain in full (rest from reference TRBV5-6 and TRBJ2-2): DAGVTQSPTHLIKTRGQQVTLRCSPKSGHDTVSWYQQALGQGPQFIFQYYEEEERQRGNFPDRFSGHQFPNYSSELNVNALLLGDSALYLCASSFIGTGELFFGEGSRLTVL.